The 21 T cell receptor beta chains reported below all come from one sample, sequenced in a study of blood T cell repertoires in COVID-19. The table came from immunoSEQ multiplex PCR; TCRdb's copy has only in-frame clones and leaves some out. The data contain a few hundred thousand clones, about 88% of them singletons. Sequenced material: PBMCs or T cells enriched from blood (not recorded which). These receptors were collected from a woman aged 30 to 39 who had been exposed to COVID-19.

This clone occurred once. The chain is built from TRBV5-6 and TRBJ2-7; tentative D call: TRBD2 (6 bases). In germline, CDR1 is SGHDT, CDR2 YYEEEE. V shed 0 bases and J shed 2 bases, with 15 bases lying between them. The CDR3 has 16 residues. CDR3 sequence reads: CASSLVGGIRTYEQYF. The CDR3 DNA reads as TGTGCCAGCAGCTTGGTAGGAGGGATAAGGACCTACGAGCAGTACTTC.

This clone occurred a few times. The chain combines TRBV6-5 with TRBJ1-2; maybe TRBD1 (6 bases). Trimming stripped 5 bases from V and 2 bases from J, with 9 bases between. This CDR3 is 13 amino acids long. Germline CDR1 MNHEY, CDR2 SVGAGI. The CDR3 coding sequence is TGTGCCAGCAGTCTTACAGGGAACTATGGCTACACCTTC. The encoded protein is CASSLTGNYGYTF.

V usage is TRBV12-5 and J usage is TRBJ1-5, with 9 bases identical to TRBD1. The CDR3 sequence is 13 residues long. Trimming removed 6 bases from V and 7 bases from J; junction bases left unmatched: 4. Germline lookup yields CDR1 LGHNT and CDR2 FRNRAP. The CDR3 sequence: CASGDRGRQPQHF. The CDR3 bases are TGTGCTAGTGGGGACAGGGGCCGGCAGCCCCAGCATTTT.

The chain has TRBV4-2 and TRBJ1-2; 8 nucleotides match TRBD1. The CDR3 spans 16 residues. V trimming: 0 bases; J trimming: 2 bases; junction bases outside the gene matches: 5. Germline V gene lookup returns CDR1 LGHNA and CDR2 YNFKEQ. CDR3 residues: CASSQDRQGRNYGYTF. The CDR3 DNA follows: TGTGCCAGCAGCCAAGACAGACAGGGGAGAAACTATGGCTACACCTTC.

This chain links TRBV6-4 with TRBJ2-3, with TRBD2 identical over 12 bases. CDR1 and CDR2 (germline): MRHNA, SNTAGT. The CDR3 extends over 15 amino acids. The V segment lost 4 bases and the J segment 4 bases; nucleotides outside the gene matches: 3. The CDR3: CASSAASGGADTQYF. The CDR3 DNA follows: TGTGCCAGCAGTGCGGCTAGCGGGGGGGCAGATACGCAGTATTTT.

The rearrangement links TRBV5-1 to TRBJ2-3; TRBD2 aligns across 10 bases. The V and J ends lost 0 bases and 3 bases, in that order; junction bases with no gene match: 7. This CDR3 is 17 amino acids long. From germline, CDR1 is SGHRS and CDR2 YFSETQ. In DNA form, the CDR3 reads TGCGCCAGCAGCTTGGGGATAGCGGGGGGACCGACAGATACGCAGTATTTT. Its protein is CASSLGIAGGPTDTQYF.

The V and J genes are TRBV19 and TRBJ2-7; possibly TRBD1 for D (5 bases). The length of the CDR3 is 12 residues. The germline CDR1 and CDR2 sequences are LNHDA and SQIVND (reference sequence). The V and J ends lost 3 bases and 4 bases respectively, with 7 bases between them. The CDR3 nucleotides read TGTGCCAGTAGTATCCCAGGGTACGAGCAGTACTTC. Translating gives CASSIPGYEQYF.

The chain carries TRBV30 and TRBJ2-7; D possibly corresponds to TRBD1 (8 bases). Germline values: CDR1 GTSNPN, CDR2 SVGIG (reference sequence). V was pared by 0 bases and J by 12 bases, with 12 bases between. The CDR3 spans 11 residues. The CDR3: CAWSVSGTGYF. In nucleotides, the CDR3 is TGTGCCTGGAGTGTCAGCGGGACAGGGTACTTC.

This sequence joins TRBV4-2 and TRBJ1-5, with 7 bases matching TRBD1. This CDR3 spans 15 amino acids. Trimming took 2 bases from V and 3 from J; bases not matched to a gene: 4. The V gene's germline CDR1 is LGHNA and CDR2 YNFKEQ. The CDR3 region is CASSQHGTVNQPQHF. CDR3 in DNA: TGTGCCAGCAGCCAACATGGGACAGTCAATCAGCCCCAGCATTTT.

The V call is TRBV11-3, the J call TRBJ2-1, with 12 bases fitting TRBD2. There are 15 residues in the CDR3. Trimming cost V 4 bases and J 5 bases; bases outside gene matches: 3. Per the germline V gene, CDR1 is SGHNT and CDR2 is YENEEA. As DNA, the CDR3 is TGTGCCAGCAGCTCGACTAGCGGGGGAAACAATGAGCAGTTCTTC. Translating it yields CASSSTSGGNNEQFF.

The chain has TRBV7-2 and TRBJ1-6, with 7 positions matching TRBD1. Germline V gene sequence: CDR1 SGHTA, CDR2 FQGNSA. With 4 bases clipped from V and 3 bases from J, the junction kept 15 bases outside the gene matches. The CDR3 loop spans 19 amino acids. The CDR3 region is CASSSLEAGQRLYNSPLHF. The DNA of the CDR3 is TGTGCCAGCAGCTCCCTGGAGGCGGGACAGAGACTCTATAATTCACCCCTCCACTTT.

This chain connects TRBV2 to TRBJ2-7; the D gene is possibly TRBD2 (6 bases). The length of the CDR3 is 11 residues. Trimming removed 5 bases from V and 7 bases from J, with 9 bases in between. Germline assignment: CDR1 SNHLY and CDR2 FYNNEI. The CDR3 DNA reads as TGTGCCAGCAGTCCTCGGGGGGAGCAGTACTTC. Translated: CASSPRGEQYF.

The V call is TRBV12-3 or TRBV12-4, the J call TRBJ1-2, with D maybe TRBD1 (6 bases). This CDR3 is built from 13 residues. V lost 2 bases and J lost 7, with 11 bases in between. The CDR3 sequence: CASSLYREGGYTF. CDR3 sequence (DNA): TGTGCCAGCAGTTTATACAGGGAGGGTGGCTACACCTTC.

This clone has just a few counts. The V call is TRBV9, the J call TRBJ1-3, with TRBD1 as a possible D gene (6 bases). The length of the CDR3 is 17 residues. CDR1 is SGDLS, CDR2 YYNGEE, per germline. V was cut by 4 bases and J by 0 bases, with 17 bases left in between. CDR3 nucleotide sequence: TGTGCCAGCAGCCCCAATCCCGACAGGAACTCTGGAAACACCATATATTTT. Its protein is CASSPNPDRNSGNTIYF.

The chain links TRBV3-1 (or the pseudogene TRBV3-2) to TRBJ2-3; the match to TRBD2 covers 14 bases. The CDR3 is 15 amino acids. From germline, CDR1 is LGHDT and CDR2 YNNKEL (reference sequence). The V segment lost 1 base and the J segment 6 bases; nucleotides outside the gene matches: 0. The CDR3, as DNA: TGTGCCAGCAGCCAAGGACTAGCGGGGGGGGATACGCAGTATTTT. Encoded protein: CASSQGLAGGDTQYF.

This chain connects TRBV18 to TRBJ1-1, with no clear D. Trimming pared 6 bases from V and 5 bases from J, leaving 22 bases between. CDR1 is KGHSH, CDR2 LQKENI, per germline. The CDR3 is made up of 16 amino acids. In DNA, the CDR3 is TGTGCCAGCTCGGCCCAGTGGCCCCCTGGGGAGACTGAAGCTTTCTTT. Its translation: CASSAQWPPGETEAFF.

This clone has only a few counts. The chain couples TRBV24-1 to TRBJ1-2; 8 nucleotides line up with TRBD1. This CDR3 has 16 residues. Germline values: CDR1 KGHDR, CDR2 SFDVKD. After removal of 4 bases from V and 2 bases from J, the junction contained 8 bases not matched to a gene. In DNA form, the CDR3 reads TGTGCCACCAGTGACCCCTCAGGGGGCGCGAACTATGGCTACACCTTC. Protein: CATSDPSGGANYGYTF.

The chain joins TRBV23-1 to TRBJ1-5; D may be TRBD1 (5 bases). TRBV23-1 is an ORF, and what it does is uncertain. The CDR3 has 13 amino acids. Trimming took 4 bases from V and 4 from J, leaving 8 bases between them. The CDR3 DNA sequence: TGCGCCAGCAGTCGCAGGGCTAATCAGCCCCAGCATTTT. Protein: CASSRRANQPQHF.

The rearrangement links TRBV5-1 to TRBJ2-3; 8 bases match TRBD2. The CDR3 length is 18 residues. Looked up from germline, CDR1 is SGHRS and CDR2 is YFSETQ. V lost 3 bases, J lost 5 bases, and 17 bases stayed unmatched. CDR3 residues: CASSSSLSGGGRLDTQYF. In nucleotides, the CDR3 is TGCGCCAGCAGCTCGTCCCTCAGTGGCGGGGGGCGGTTAGATACGCAGTATTTT. Filled out from reference TRBV5-1 and TRBJ2-3, the complete variable domain reads KAGVTQTPRYLIKTRGQQVTLSCSPISGHRSVSWYQQTPGQGLQFLFEYFSETQRNKGNFPGRFSGRQFSNSRSEMNVSTLELGDSALYLCASSSSLSGGGRLDTQYFGPGTRLTVL.

This clone occurred once. The rearrangement joins TRBV21-1 to TRBJ1-2; the D call of TRBD1 is as the table states it, not checked on the DNA. TRBV21-1 is a documented pseudogene. This CDR3 is 15 amino acids long. Here the CDR3 reads CASTQRSGSRLRYTF. The CDR3 nucleotides are TGTGCCAGCACCCAGAGATCAGGCAGTCGGTTGCGCTACACCTTC.

This chain links TRBV11-3 with TRBJ1-2, with D possibly matching TRBD1 (5 bases). The CDR3 runs 14 residues. CDR1 SGHNT and CDR2 YENEEA come from the germline V gene. Trimming shortened V by 1 base and J by 8 bases, and 14 bases separated the two germline ends. The CDR3 DNA is TGTGCCAGCAGCTTAGCGGCAGGGAAGGGCGGCTACACCTTC. Translating gives CASSLAAGKGGYTF.